The source of this TCR beta chain is a study of OX40 agonist ivuxolimab in advanced cancers. Findings and caveats of the study: No determination was made of the antigen specificity of the expanded peripheral T cells.

If patients had autoimmune disease history or systemic immunosuppression, they were excluded. Sequenced by immunoSEQ multiplex PCR; TCRdb stores in-frame clones only, minus some. The data contain about 95,000 clones, over 75% of them singletons. In the case of this clone: Its antigen is still unknown.

The sample consisted of CD4+ or CD8+ T cells sorted from blood, taken in a trial of the OX40 agonist ivuxolimab. This receptor was obtained from an adult with an advanced solid tumor such as melanoma, head and neck, liver or kidney cancer.

The CDR3 coding sequence is TGTGCCAGCAGACCCCATGGGACTAGTCCCTTCGAGCAGTACTTC. This sequence encodes CASRPHGTSPFEQYF. The rearrangement joins TRBV28 to TRBJ2-7; 8 nucleotides match TRBD2. The CDR3 runs to 15 residues. Germline V gives CDR1 MDHEN, CDR2 SYDVKM. The V gene end was trimmed by 6 bases and the J gene end by 6 bases; junction bases not matched to a gene: 13.